Presented here are 13 T cell receptor beta chains from one specimen sequenced in a study of graft-versus-host responses after intestinal transplantation. Their specific antigens are unknown. The repertoire was sequenced with immunoSEQ multiplex PCR; TCRdb's copy has only in-frame clones and lacks some. The table shows 95,000 to 130,000 clones, with roughly nine tenths occurring only once. This sample comprised unstimulated CD4+ T cells sorted from spleen or lymph node cells, obtained before intestinal transplant. The source of these receptors is a human donor who received an intestinal transplant.

The rearrangement links TRBV7-3 to TRBJ2-5; TRBD1 agrees at 7 bases. The CDR3 extends over 13 amino acids. Germline V gene data show CDR1 as SGHTA and CDR2 as FQGTGA. V was clipped by 3 bases and J by 5 bases; unmatched bases: 3. Here the CDR3 reads CASSFNRGETQYF. In DNA form, the CDR3 reads TGTGCCAGCAGCTTTAACAGGGGCGAGACCCAGTACTTC.

The chain has TRBV2 and TRBJ2-1; tentatively, D is TRBD2 (5 bases). V lost 4 bases and J 3 bases, leaving 13 bases between the germline ends. The V gene's germline CDR1 is SNHLY and CDR2 FYNNEI. This CDR3 contains 15 residues. The CDR3 DNA is TGTGCCAGCAGTGGAGCGAGCGGACTCTACAATGAGCAGTTCTTC. Its protein is CASSGASGLYNEQFF.

The rearrangement links TRBV30 to TRBJ1-2, with D possibly TRBD1 on 5 matching bases. The germline V and J ends were trimmed by 2 bases and 4 bases, with 11 bases remaining between them. Germline CDR1 GTSNPN, CDR2 SVGIG (reference sequence). The CDR3 has 13 residues. The CDR3 DNA follows: TGTGCCTGGAGTTTTGGGGGGGGCTATGGCTACACCTTC. As protein: CAWSFGGGYGYTF. Full variable domain (missing parts from reference TRBV30 and TRBJ1-2): SQTIHQWPATLVQPVGSPLSLECTVEGTSNPNLYWYRQAAGRGLQLLFYSVGIGQISSEVPQNLSASRPQDRQFILSSKKLLLSDSGFYLCAWSFGGGYGYTFGSGTRLTVV.

In this sample, this clone turned up once. This chain joins TRBV6-1 and TRBJ2-1; 11 positions agree with TRBD2. Trimming cost V 4 bases and J 4 bases; bases outside gene matches: 3. Per the germline V gene, CDR1 is MNHNS and CDR2 is SASEGT. This CDR3 has 15 residues. As DNA, the CDR3 is TGTGCCAGCAGTGGGGGACTAGCGGCATACAATGAGCAGTTCTTC. It is translated as CASSGGLAAYNEQFF.

This chain joins TRBV13 and TRBJ2-3; 10 positions agree with TRBD2. The germline CDR1 and CDR2 sequences are PRHDT and FYEKMQ (reference sequence). The CDR3 covers 16 residues. V trimming: 3 bases; J trimming: 7 bases; junction bases outside the gene matches: 10. The CDR3 loop reads CASSLPSGSETNTQYF. In DNA form, the CDR3 reads TGTGCCAGCAGCTTGCCTAGCGGGAGTGAGACGAATACGCAGTATTTT.

The V call is TRBV5-1, the J call TRBJ2-2; D is unclear. This CDR3 comprises 13 residues. V dropped 3 bases and J dropped 5 bases, with 8 bases sitting between them. CDR1 is SGHRS, CDR2 YFSETQ, per germline. DNA of the CDR3: TGCGCCAGCAGCTCCTTCGTGACCGGGGAGCTGTTTTTT. Translation gives CASSSFVTGELFF.

The chain combines TRBV11-2 with TRBJ1-1; D is ambiguous. The germline V gene has CDR1 SGHAT and CDR2 FQNNGV. This CDR3 contains 15 residues. Between the trimmed V and J ends, which lost 5 bases and 1 base, there was a span of 14 bases. This CDR3 is CASSKAPPGNTEAFF. Written as DNA, the CDR3 is TGTGCCAGCAGCAAAGCCCCCCCCGGGAACACTGAAGCTTTCTTT. Based on the CDR3 plus reference TRBV11-2 and TRBJ1-1, the full variable domain is EAGVAQSPRYKIIEKRQSVAFWCNPISGHATLYWYQQILGQGPKLLIQFQNNGVVDDSQLPKDRFSAERLKGVDSTLKIQPAKLEDSAVYLCASSKAPPGNTEAFFGQGTRLTVV.

This chain joins TRBV15 and TRBJ1-2; 9 bases are a match to TRBD1. The CDR3 has 14 residues. CDR1 and CDR2 from the germline V gene are LNHNV and YYDKDF (reference sequence). Germline trimming cut 1 base from V and 8 bases from J; bases unmatched to any gene: 5. The CDR3 DNA reads as TGTGCCACCAGCAGAGCCCGGACAGGGGAAGGCTACACCTTC. Protein: CATSRARTGEGYTF.

The rearrangement uses TRBV7-9 and TRBJ2-2, with D possibly matching TRBD1 (6 bases). The CDR3 is made up of 15 amino acids. V lost 2 bases and J 5 bases, leaving 12 bases between the germline ends. Germline V gives CDR1 SEHNR, CDR2 FQNEAQ (reference sequence). In nucleotides, the CDR3 is TGTGCCAGCAGCTTATCCGGGACAAATACCGGGGAGCTGTTTTTT. Encoded protein: CASSLSGTNTGELFF. Based on the CDR3 plus reference TRBV7-9 and TRBJ2-2, the full variable domain is DTGVSQNPRHKITKRGQNVTFRCDPISEHNRLYWYRQTLGQGPEFLTYFQNEAQLEKSRLLSDRFSAERPKGSFSTLEIQRTEQGDSAMYLCASSLSGTNTGELFFGEGSRLTVL.

V usage is TRBV7-8 and J usage is TRBJ2-6, with D unclear. The CDR3 spans 16 residues. The germline V and J ends were trimmed by 2 bases and 0 bases, with 8 bases remaining between them. CDR1 is SGHVS, CDR2 FQNEAQ, per germline. CDR3: CASSLSQLSGANVLTF. DNA for the CDR3: TGTGCCAGCAGCTTATCACAGCTCTCTGGGGCCAACGTCCTGACTTTC.

This clone has more than one count but fewer than ten. V gene TRBV7-2 combines with J gene TRBJ1-2; possible D gene TRBD1, 6 bases. Germline CDR1 reads SGHTA; CDR2 reads FQGNSA. This CDR3 comprises 14 residues. V was shortened by 5 bases and J by 4 bases, with 14 bases between the two germline ends. CDR3 nucleotide sequence: TGTGCCAGCAGCCCCGGACAGTTCCTCTATGGCTACACCTTC. Translating gives CASSPGQFLYGYTF. The whole variable domain, filled in from reference TRBV7-2 and TRBJ1-2, reads GAGVSQSPSNKVTEKGKDVELRCDPISGHTALYWYRQSLGQGLEFLIYFQGNSAPDKSGLPSDRFSAERTGGSVSTLTIQRTQQEDSAVYLCASSPGQFLYGYTFGSGTRLTVV.

The V and J genes are TRBV28 and TRBJ1-1, with TRBD1 as a possible D gene (5 bases). CDR3 length equals 15 residues. Trimming took 8 bases from V and 1 from J, leaving 17 bases between them. From germline, CDR1 is MDHEN and CDR2 SYDVKM. The CDR3 here is CASPPRRGKNTEAFF. CDR3 nucleotides: TGTGCCAGCCCACCAAGGAGGGGAAAGAACACTGAAGCTTTCTTT.

The J gene is TRBJ2-7, the V gene TRBV28; 7 nucleotides align to TRBD1. The length of the CDR3 is 15 residues. The V gene's germline CDR1 is MDHEN and CDR2 SYDVKM. V lost 1 base, J lost 1 base, and 4 bases stayed unmatched. DNA for the CDR3: TGTGCCAGCAGTTTATTCGCCAGGGGGTCCTACGAGCAGTACTTC. Protein product: CASSLFARGSYEQYF.